This section outlines one T cell receptor (beta chain) sequence together with its context. The CDR3 consists of 15 residues. Germline V lookup: CDR1 GTSNPN, CDR2 SVGIG (reference sequence). Losses at the gene ends were 0 bases for V and 6 bases for J; bases not matched to a gene: 10. Under the authors' procedure: Nucleated cell number was recorded as an estimate derived from reference gene primer amplification. Profiling relied on immunoSEQ multiplex PCR, and the TCRdb table lists in-frame clones only, not all of them. V and J calls and clone size come straight from that table; D and trimming were deduced from the DNA. Among about 240,000 clones listed, approximately 85% were seen once. This sample is part of a study of blood T cell repertoires in COVID-19. About the study: Researchers got acute and convalescent COVID-19 samples from the United States, Italy and Spain.

Enrolment of Seattle patients took place during active infection, and they were followed longitudinally. The chain has TRBV30 and TRBJ2-7; 8 bases match TRBD2. The receptor's source is a man aged 50-60 years with COVID-19, enrolled during active disease. The sequencing input was peripheral blood. CDR3 sequence reads: CAWSVRTSGNSEQYF. The CDR3 nucleotides are TGTGCCTGGAGTGTGAGAACTAGCGGTAATTCCGAGCAGTACTTC.